The rows below give T cell receptor beta chains drawn from one sample of a study of beta chain features in type 1 diabetes. Method: immunoSEQ multiplex PCR; TCRdb's copy keeps in-frame clones and lacks some. This sample has approximately 260,000 clones, with around 21% found just once. Sample: naive CD4+ T cells from blood. The origin of the receptors is a woman aged 35 to 49 with type 1 diabetes. The CDR3 runs from the conserved cysteine through the conserved F or W. Fields, in order: clone size, V gene, CDR3 protein. Expanded clones are given a class, and other clones once, few, many or no size at all.

clone size: few; V gene: TRBV11-3; CDR3 protein: CASSWGRGHDTEAFF
clone size: few; V gene: TRBV4-1; CDR3 protein: CASSQFPLAGGPHEQFF
clone size: few; V gene: TRBV6-5; CDR3 protein: CASSYPGGNTEAFF
clone size: few; V gene: TRBV4-1; CDR3 protein: CASSQAQGAGRYEQYF
clone size: NA; V gene: TRBV7-3; CDR3 protein: CASSKGVQETQYF
clone size: NA; V gene: TRBV18; CDR3 protein: CASSPQDSTGELFF
clone size: NA; V gene: TRBV6-6; CDR3 protein: CASGQYSTDTQYF
clone size: few; V gene: TRBV7-9; CDR3 protein: CASSSRGQTNYGYTF
clone size: NA; V gene: TRBV7-9; CDR3 protein: CASSLGLAGNTIYF
clone size: few; V gene: TRBV4-1; CDR3 protein: CASSQDVQGTDTQYF
clone size: NA; V gene: TRBV28; CDR3 protein: CASRPDRLSGYTF
clone size: NA; V gene: TRBV11-2; CDR3 protein: CASSLGASGTDTQYF
clone size: NA; V gene: TRBV4-3; CDR3 protein: CASSQDGLAGVPESEQFF
clone size: NA; V gene: TRBV15; CDR3 protein: CATSREREGANTGELFF
clone size: NA; V gene: TRBV9; CDR3 protein: CASSGTGGADGYTF